One and the same sample provided the 20 T cell receptor beta chains below, sequenced in a study of T cell responses to AZD1222 COVID-19 vaccine. The protocol was immunoSEQ multiplex PCR, while the TCRdb copy is restricted to in-frame clones and leaves out a portion. The sample comprises roughly 81,000 clones, 88% of which are singletons, and less than 20% rests with the top ten. Sequencing used peripheral blood, obtained on day 0 of AZD1222 vaccination. The receptors were gathered from an adult in good health.

The chain uses TRBV2 and TRBJ1-2; D call uncertain. Trimming took off 6 bases at V and 4 bases at J, with 12 bases between the two ends. The CDR3 is made up of 13 amino acids. Germline loops: CDR1 SNHLY, CDR2 FYNNEI. CDR3 sequence reads: CASSEVPIYGYTF. The CDR3 DNA reads as TGTGCCAGCAGCGAGGTCCCAATCTATGGCTACACCTTC.

The V gene is TRBV5-1, the J gene TRBJ2-7; TRBD1 matches 7 bases. J lost 0 bases, V lost 1 base, and 4 bases had no gene match. CDR3 length: 15 residues. Germline assignment: CDR1 SGHRS and CDR2 YFSETQ. CDR3 loop: CASSLRGQFSYEQYF. CDR3 bases: TGCGCCAGCAGCTTGCGGGGACAGTTCTCCTACGAGCAGTACTTC.

The chain carries TRBV4-1 and TRBJ2-2; D gene ambiguous. The CDR3 runs to 14 residues. The V end lost 1 base, the J end lost 5 bases, and 8 bases lay between the germline ends. From germline, CDR1 is MGHRA and CDR2 YSYEKL. CDR3 bases: TGCGCCAGCAGCCAAGCTGCAAGGACCGGGGAGCTGTTTTTT. Amino acids: CASSQAARTGELFF.

This clone has only a few counts. The CDR3 nucleotides read TGTGCCAGCAGCCCCGGGCAGGGGTACAATCAGCCCCAGCATTTT. This codes for CASSPGQGYNQPQHF. The genes are TRBV11-1 and TRBJ1-5, with D perhaps TRBD1 (6 bases). The CDR3 covers 15 residues. Deletions cut 5 bases from V and 3 bases from J, with 14 bases between. Germline values: CDR1 SGHAT, CDR2 FQDESV (reference sequence).

The chain joins TRBV11-2 to TRBJ2-7; tentatively, D is TRBD2 (7 bases). The CDR3 consists of 13 residues. CDR1 SGHAT and CDR2 FQNNGV come from the germline V gene. V lost 10 bases and J lost 2, with 15 bases in between. For the CDR3, the DNA is TGTGCCATTTCGGGGGGCAGGGCCTACGAGCAGTACTTC. Protein sequence: CAISGGRAYEQYF.

The V gene is TRBV19, the J gene TRBJ2-2, with D possibly called TRBD1 or TRBD2 (5 bases each). V was pared by 3 bases and J by 0 bases, with 5 bases between. The germline V gene has CDR1 LNHDA and CDR2 SQIVND (reference sequence). The CDR3 contains 14 residues. The CDR3 nucleotides are TGTGCCAGTAGTATGGGGGCGAACACCGGGGAGCTGTTTTTT. Its translation is CASSMGANTGELFF.

J is TRBJ1-1 and V is TRBV19; D is unclear. The V end lost 5 bases, the J end lost 11 bases, and 24 bases lay between the germline ends. The germline CDR1 and CDR2 sequences are LNHDA and SQIVND (reference sequence). The CDR3 length is 15 residues. The CDR3 DNA reads as TGTGCCAGTAGTCAAAAGGGCCGGGAGCAACCCCGGGCTTTCTTT. Its protein is CASSQKGREQPRAFF.

CDR3 loop: CAISEFMRVQGYTEAFF. CDR3 DNA: TGTGCCATCAGTGAGTTCATGAGGGTCCAGGGGTACACTGAAGCTTTCTTT. This chain joins TRBV10-3 and TRBJ1-1; D perhaps matches TRBD1 (6 bases). V was cut by 1 base and J by 3 bases, with 18 bases left in between. Germline V CDR1 and CDR2: ENHRY, SYGVKD. CDR3 length: 17 residues.

The chain employs TRBV7-9 and TRBJ2-1, with 9 bases lining up with TRBD2. This CDR3 has 15 amino acids. Trimming removed 2 bases from V and 4 bases from J; junction bases left unmatched: 3. CDR1 SEHNR and CDR2 FQNEAQ come from the germline V gene (reference sequence). The CDR3 nucleotides are TGTGCCAGCAGCTTACTAGCGGGGAGATACAATGAGCAGTTCTTC. Its protein product is CASSLLAGRYNEQFF.

This clone was detected once. The V and J genes are TRBV19 and TRBJ2-7; unclear D gene. CDR3 length: 16 residues. Germline V gene sequence: CDR1 LNHDA, CDR2 SQIVND (reference sequence). Trimming removed 3 bases from V and 1 base from J, with 16 bases in between. The CDR3, as DNA: TGTGCCAGTAGTATCGATTCTTGGGCAGGATCCTACGAGCAGTACTTC. Its translation: CASSIDSWAGSYEQYF.

The V gene is TRBV10-3, the J gene TRBJ1-2, with D maybe TRBD1 (5 bases). CDR3 length: 15 amino acids. Looked up from germline, CDR1 is ENHRY and CDR2 is SYGVKD. V was shortened by 7 bases and J by 0 bases, with 15 bases between the two germline ends. The CDR3 sequence is CAITPGPQSNYGYTF. CDR3 coding DNA: TGTGCCATCACCCCGGGACCGCAGTCTAACTATGGCTACACCTTC.

The chain has TRBV18 and TRBJ1-6; D call uncertain. CDR1 is KGHSH and CDR2 is LQKENI in the germline V gene. V lost 2 bases and J lost 7, with 6 bases in between. The CDR3 has 13 residues. The CDR3 sequence: CASSPGVNSPLHF. CDR3 nucleotide sequence: TGTGCCAGCTCACCAGGAGTCAATTCACCCCTCCACTTT.

The J gene is TRBJ2-3, the V gene TRBV28; 7 bases map to TRBD1. The germline V gene encodes CDR1 MDHEN and CDR2 SYDVKM. V was clipped by 2 bases and J by 3 bases; unmatched bases: 5. There are 15 residues in the CDR3. The CDR3 is CASSLDRDVTDTQYF. The CDR3 bases are TGTGCCAGCAGTTTAGACAGGGATGTTACAGATACGCAGTATTTT.

The gene calls are TRBV7-6 and TRBJ1-6, with D perhaps TRBD1 (6 bases). The ends were cut back, 5 bases at V and 6 bases at J, with 17 bases in the middle. The CDR3 loop spans 16 amino acids. CDR1 is SGHVS and CDR2 is FNYEAQ in the germline V gene. Here the CDR3 reads CASSDRSLVSNSPLHF. The CDR3 DNA reads as TGTGCCAGCAGCGACAGGTCATTGGTATCTAATTCACCCCTCCACTTT.

The J gene is TRBJ1-3, the V gene TRBV7-9; a possible D gene is TRBD1 (6 bases). CDR1 and CDR2 from the germline V gene are SEHNR and FQNEAQ (reference sequence). CDR3 size: 14 residues. Trimming cost V 4 bases and J 5 bases, with 12 bases left between them. CDR3 sequence: CASSYRELRNTIYF. The CDR3 coding sequence is TGTGCCAGCAGCTACAGGGAGTTGAGAAACACCATATATTTT.

J is TRBJ1-5 and V is TRBV9, with 8 bases that match TRBD1. After removal of 0 bases from V and 7 bases from J, the junction contained 6 bases not matched to a gene. The CDR3 totals 15 residues. Germline values: CDR1 SGDLS, CDR2 YYNGEE. CDR3 sequence reads: CASSVDWTGLQPQHF. The CDR3 DNA sequence: TGTGCCAGCAGCGTAGATTGGACAGGGTTGCAGCCCCAGCATTTT.

The gene calls are TRBV28 and TRBJ1-3, with D perhaps matching TRBD1 (5 bases). This CDR3 spans 17 amino acids. The V end lost 3 bases, the J end lost 5 bases, and 20 bases lay between the germline ends. Germline V lookup: CDR1 MDHEN, CDR2 SYDVKM. DNA for the CDR3: TGTGCCAGCAGTTTTGGGACGGGCGGCGGTGAGAGAAACACCATATATTTT. Its protein product is CASSFGTGGGERNTIYF. Full variable domain (outside the CDR3, taken from reference TRBV28 and TRBJ1-3): DVKVTQSSRYLVKRTGEKVFLECVQDMDHENMFWYRQDPGLGLRLIYFSYDVKMKEKGDIPEGYSVSREKKERFSLILESASTNQTSMYLCASSFGTGGGERNTIYFGEGSWLTVV.

The rearrangement links TRBV5-1 to TRBJ1-2, with D maybe TRBD1 (6 bases). The germline V and J ends were trimmed by 0 bases and 9 bases, with 18 bases remaining between them. CDR3 size: 15 residues. The germline CDR1 and CDR2 sequences are SGHRS and YFSETQ. The CDR3 here is CASSLATGTPLSYTF. CDR3 nucleotides: TGCGCCAGCAGCTTGGCCACAGGGACCCCTTTGAGCTACACCTTC.

This chain links TRBV6-1 with TRBJ2-3; 10 positions match TRBD2. CDR1 and CDR2 (germline): MNHNS, SASEGT. Trimming took 3 bases from V and 3 from J; bases not matched to a gene: 6. CDR3 length equals 16 residues. CDR3 sequence: CASSDLAGAWTDTQYF. CDR3 DNA: TGTGCCAGCAGTGATCTAGCGGGAGCCTGGACAGATACGCAGTATTTT.

The V gene is TRBV29-1, the J gene TRBJ1-1, with D unresolved. Germline V gene sequence: CDR1 SQVTM, CDR2 ANQGSEA. With 2 bases removed from V and 0 bases from J, the gap between germline ends came to 7 bases. The CDR3 has 13 residues. The CDR3 coding sequence is TGCAGCGTTGAAAGGGCTATGAACACTGAAGCTTTCTTT. Encoded protein: CSVERAMNTEAFF.